This TCR beta chain was observed in a study of CD4+ T cells in melanoma. Sequencing was performed with immunoSEQ multiplex PCR; in TCRdb, only in-frame clones are kept and a portion is missing. The sample holds around 18,000 clones, about 80% seen once. Germline-derived CDR1 and CDR2 are MNHNS and SASEGT. V dropped 2 bases and J dropped 6; count of bases not matched to a gene: 7. CDR3 length: 15 residues. As for this clone: Antigen specificity is unknown.

Whole-study results and caveats: Diverse differentiation states were reported for melanoma neoantigen-specific CD4+ T cells. A reported correlation linked neoantigen-specific CD4+ T cells to CD8+, macrophage and B cell function.

The clonotype originates from a human donor with melanoma. This rearrangement joins TRBV6-1 to TRBJ2-7; 10 bases are a match to TRBD2. Sequencing input: cells from a culture (not recorded whether cultured in vitro). CDR3: CASSEPTRLAGEQYF. The CDR3 DNA is TGTGCCAGCAGTGAACCGACCAGACTAGCGGGCGAGCAGTACTTC.